This record covers a single T cell receptor (beta chain). Its target is not known. The source of the sample is a study of cytomegalovirus exposure and HLA in healthy donors. V lost 2 bases, J lost 2 bases, and 3 bases stayed unmatched. The CDR3 runs 15 residues. Germline CDR1 reads MNHEY; CDR2 reads SVGAGI. Study-wide results and limits: Cytomegalovirus-associated TCR beta chains were listed, numbering 164. TCR beta chain V- and J-gene trimming was linked, in a later analysis, to a missense variant in DCLRE1C. Accurate prediction of most subjects' HLA-A and HLA-B alleles from TCR beta sequences was reported.

The primer mix had 60 Vbeta and 13 Jbeta primers. TCRdb's table, derived via immunoSEQ multiplex PCR, lists solely in-frame clones and lacks some. The table has fewer than 60,000 clones, roughly 72% seen once. The rearrangement links TRBV6-5 to TRBJ2-1; 7 bases map to TRBD2. The TCR sequence derives from a woman aged 45-65 years in good health and CMV-seropositive. What was sequenced was PBMCs. The CDR3 DNA reads as TGTGCCAGCAGTTACGAGCTAGCGGCCTACAATGAGCAGTTCTTC. It yields the protein CASSYELAAYNEQFF.